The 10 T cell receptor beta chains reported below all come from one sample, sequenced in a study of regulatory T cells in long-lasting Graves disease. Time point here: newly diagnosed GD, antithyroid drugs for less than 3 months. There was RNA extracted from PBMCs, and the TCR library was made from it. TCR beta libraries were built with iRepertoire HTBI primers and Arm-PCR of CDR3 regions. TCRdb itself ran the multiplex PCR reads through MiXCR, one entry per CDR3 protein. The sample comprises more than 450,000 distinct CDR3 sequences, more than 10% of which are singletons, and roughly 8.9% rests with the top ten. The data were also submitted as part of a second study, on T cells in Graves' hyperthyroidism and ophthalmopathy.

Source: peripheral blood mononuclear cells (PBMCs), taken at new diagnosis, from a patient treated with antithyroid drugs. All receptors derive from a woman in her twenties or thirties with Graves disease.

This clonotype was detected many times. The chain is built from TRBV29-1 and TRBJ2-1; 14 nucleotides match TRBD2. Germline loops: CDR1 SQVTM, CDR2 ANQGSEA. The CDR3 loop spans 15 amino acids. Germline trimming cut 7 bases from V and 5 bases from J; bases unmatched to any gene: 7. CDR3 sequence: CSAWTSGGINNEQFF. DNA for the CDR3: TGCAGCGCATGGACTAGCGGGGGGATTAACAATGAGCAGTTCTTC.

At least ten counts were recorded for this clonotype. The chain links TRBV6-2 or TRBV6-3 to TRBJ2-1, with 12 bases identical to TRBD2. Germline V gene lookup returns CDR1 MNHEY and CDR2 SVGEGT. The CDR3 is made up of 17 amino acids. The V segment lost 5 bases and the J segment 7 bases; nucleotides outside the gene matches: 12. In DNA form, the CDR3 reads TGTGCCAGCAGTAAACGACTAGCGGGAGATGATACGAATGAGCAGTTCTTC. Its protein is CASSKRLAGDDTNEQFF.

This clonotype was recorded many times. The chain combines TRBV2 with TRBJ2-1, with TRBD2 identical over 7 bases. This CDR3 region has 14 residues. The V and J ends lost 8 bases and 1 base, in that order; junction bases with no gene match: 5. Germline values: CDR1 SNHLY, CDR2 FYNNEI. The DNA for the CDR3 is TGTGCCAGCGCCTACGGGGGGTCCTACAATGAGCAGTTCTTC. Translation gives CASAYGGSYNEQFF.

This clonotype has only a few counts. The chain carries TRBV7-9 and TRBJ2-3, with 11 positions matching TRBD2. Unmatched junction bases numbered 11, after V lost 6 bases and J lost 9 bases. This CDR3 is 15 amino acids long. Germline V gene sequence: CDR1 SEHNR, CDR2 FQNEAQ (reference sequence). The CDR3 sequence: CASSSGTSGIWTQYF. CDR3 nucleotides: TGTGCCAGCAGTTCCGGGACTAGCGGCATCTGGACGCAGTATTTT.

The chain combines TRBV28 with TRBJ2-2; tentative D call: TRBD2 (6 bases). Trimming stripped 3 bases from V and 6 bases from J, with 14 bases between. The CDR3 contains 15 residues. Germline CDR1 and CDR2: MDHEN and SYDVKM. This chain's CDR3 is CASSLNGGGAGELFF. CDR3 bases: TGTGCCAGCAGTTTGAACGGGGGAGGTGCCGGGGAGCTGTTTTTT. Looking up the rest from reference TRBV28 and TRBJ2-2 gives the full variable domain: DVKVTQSSRYLVKRTGEKVFLECVQDMDHENMFWYRQDPGLGLRLIYFSYDVKMKEKGDIPEGYSVSREKKERFSLILESASTNQTSMYLCASSLNGGGAGELFFGEGSRLTVL.

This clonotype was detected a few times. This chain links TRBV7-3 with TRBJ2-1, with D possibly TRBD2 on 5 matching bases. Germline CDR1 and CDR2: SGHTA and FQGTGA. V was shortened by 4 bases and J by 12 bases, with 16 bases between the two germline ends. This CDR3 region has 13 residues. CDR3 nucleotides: TGTGCCAGCAGCTCGCCGTCGGTGGCGGGGCAGTTCTTC. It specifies CASSSPSVAGQFF.

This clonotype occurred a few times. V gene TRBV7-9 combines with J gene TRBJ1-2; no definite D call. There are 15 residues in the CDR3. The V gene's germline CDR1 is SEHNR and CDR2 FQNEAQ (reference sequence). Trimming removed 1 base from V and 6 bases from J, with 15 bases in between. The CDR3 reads CASSLDRPDGHGYTF. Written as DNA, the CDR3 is TGTGCCAGCAGCTTAGACAGACCGGACGGGCATGGCTACACCTTC.

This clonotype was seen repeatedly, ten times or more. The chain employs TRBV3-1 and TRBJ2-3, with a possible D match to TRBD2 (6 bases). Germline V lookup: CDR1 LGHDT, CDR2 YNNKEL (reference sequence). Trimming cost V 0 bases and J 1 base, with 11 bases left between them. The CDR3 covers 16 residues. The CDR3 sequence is CASSQDETGGTDTQYF. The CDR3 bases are TGTGCCAGCAGCCAAGATGAAACGGGAGGCACAGATACGCAGTATTTT.

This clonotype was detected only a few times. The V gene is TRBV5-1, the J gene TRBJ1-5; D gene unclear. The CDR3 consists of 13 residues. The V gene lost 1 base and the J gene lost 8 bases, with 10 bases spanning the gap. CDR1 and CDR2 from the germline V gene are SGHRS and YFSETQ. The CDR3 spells CASSLIGLEPQHF. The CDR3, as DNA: TGCGCCAGCAGCTTGATTGGGTTAGAGCCCCAGCATTTT. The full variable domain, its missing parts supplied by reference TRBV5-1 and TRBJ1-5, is KAGVTQTPRYLIKTRGQQVTLSCSPISGHRSVSWYQQTPGQGLQFLFEYFSETQRNKGNFPGRFSGRQFSNSRSEMNVSTLELGDSALYLCASSLIGLEPQHFGDGTRLSIL.

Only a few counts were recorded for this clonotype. Here the CDR3 reads CASSPPSHLYGYTF. CDR3 coding DNA: TGTGCCAGCAGTCCCCCCTCCCACCTATATGGCTACACCTTC. The chain is built from TRBV25-1 and TRBJ1-2; D unclear. V was pared by 5 bases and J by 5 bases, with 15 bases between. Germline CDR1 MGHDK, CDR2 SYGVNS. The CDR3 covers 14 residues.